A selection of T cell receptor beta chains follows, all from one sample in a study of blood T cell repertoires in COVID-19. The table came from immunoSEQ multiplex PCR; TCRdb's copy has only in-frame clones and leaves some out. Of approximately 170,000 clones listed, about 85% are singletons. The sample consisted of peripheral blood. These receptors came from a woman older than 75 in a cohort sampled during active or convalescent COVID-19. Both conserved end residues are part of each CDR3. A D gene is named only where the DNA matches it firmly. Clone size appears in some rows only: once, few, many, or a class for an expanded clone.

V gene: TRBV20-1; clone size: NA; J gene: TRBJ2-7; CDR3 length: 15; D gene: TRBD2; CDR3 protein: CSASASSGGAYEQYF; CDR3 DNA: TGCAGTGCTAGTGCTTCTAGCGGGGGGGCCTACGAGCAGTACTTC
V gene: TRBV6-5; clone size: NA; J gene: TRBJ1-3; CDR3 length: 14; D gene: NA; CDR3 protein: CAGHDGGSGNTIYF; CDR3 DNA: TGTGCCGGGCACGACGGTGGCTCTGGAAACACCATATATTTT
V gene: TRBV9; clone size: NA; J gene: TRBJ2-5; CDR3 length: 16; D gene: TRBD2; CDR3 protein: CASSVGGGRVQETQYF; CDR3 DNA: TGTGCCAGCAGCGTAGGAGGAGGGAGGGTGCAAGAGACCCAGTACTTC
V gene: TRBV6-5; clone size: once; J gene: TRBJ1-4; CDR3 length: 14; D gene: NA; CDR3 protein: CASSPGVANEKLFF; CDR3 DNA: TGTGCCAGCAGTCCGGGAGTCGCTAATGAAAAACTGTTTTTT
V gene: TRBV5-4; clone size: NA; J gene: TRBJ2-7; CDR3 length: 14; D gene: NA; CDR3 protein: CASSSRQTPYEQYF; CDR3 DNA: TGTGCCAGCAGCTCTCGACAGACACCCTACGAGCAGTACTTC
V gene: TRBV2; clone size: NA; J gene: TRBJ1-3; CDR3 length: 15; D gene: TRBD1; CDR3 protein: CASRGQGAKGNTIYF; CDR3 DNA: TGTGCCAGCAGGGGACAGGGGGCAAAGGGAAACACCATATATTTT
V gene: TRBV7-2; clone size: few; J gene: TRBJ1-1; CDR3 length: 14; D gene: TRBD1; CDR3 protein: CASSFGQGNAEAFF; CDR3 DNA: TGTGCCAGCAGCTTCGGACAGGGAAATGCTGAAGCTTTCTTT
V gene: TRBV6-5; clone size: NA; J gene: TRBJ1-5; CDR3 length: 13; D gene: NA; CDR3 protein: CASSRGGGQPQHF; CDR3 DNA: TGTGCCAGCAGCCGAGGGGGGGGGCAGCCCCAGCATTTT
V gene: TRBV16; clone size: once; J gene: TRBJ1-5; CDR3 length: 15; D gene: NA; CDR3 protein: CASSYTGLGNQPQHF; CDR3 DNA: TGTGCCAGCAGCTATACAGGGTTAGGGAATCAGCCCCAGCATTTT
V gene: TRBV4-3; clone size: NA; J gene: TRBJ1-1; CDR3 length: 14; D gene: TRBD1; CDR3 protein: CASSRGQGTAEAFF; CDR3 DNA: TGCGCCAGCAGCCGAGGACAGGGTACCGCTGAAGCTTTCTTT
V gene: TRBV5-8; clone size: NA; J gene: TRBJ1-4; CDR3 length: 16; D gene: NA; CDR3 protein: CASSGGQPSRGEKLFF; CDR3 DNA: TGTGCCAGCAGCGGGGGACAACCTTCGAGGGGTGAAAAACTGTTTTTT
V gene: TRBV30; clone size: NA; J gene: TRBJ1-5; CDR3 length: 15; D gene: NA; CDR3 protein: CAWTRTGKSNQPQHF; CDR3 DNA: TGTGCCTGGACCCGAACAGGGAAAAGCAATCAGCCCCAGCATTTT
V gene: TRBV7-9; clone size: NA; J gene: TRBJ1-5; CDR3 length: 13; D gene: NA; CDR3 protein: CASSQGTDQPQHF; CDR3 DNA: TGTGCCAGCAGCCAGGGGACGGATCAGCCCCAGCATTTT
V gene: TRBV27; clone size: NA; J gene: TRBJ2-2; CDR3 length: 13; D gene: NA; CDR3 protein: CASSFRGTGELFF; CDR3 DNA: TGTGCCAGCAGTTTCAGGGGCACCGGGGAGCTGTTTTTT
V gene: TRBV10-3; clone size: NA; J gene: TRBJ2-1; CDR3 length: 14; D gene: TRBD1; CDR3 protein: CAIRGQGRDNEQFF; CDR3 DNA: TGTGCCATCAGGGGACAGGGGAGGGACAATGAGCAGTTCTTC
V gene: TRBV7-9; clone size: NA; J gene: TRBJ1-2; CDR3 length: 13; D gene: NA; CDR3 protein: CASSLPQSYGYTF; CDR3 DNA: TGTGCCAGCAGCTTACCACAGAGCTATGGCTACACCTTC
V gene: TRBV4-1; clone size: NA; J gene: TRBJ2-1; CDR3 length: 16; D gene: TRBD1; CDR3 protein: CASSPTWTGGNDEQFF; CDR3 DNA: TGCGCCAGCAGCCCGACCTGGACAGGGGGCAACGATGAGCAGTTCTTC
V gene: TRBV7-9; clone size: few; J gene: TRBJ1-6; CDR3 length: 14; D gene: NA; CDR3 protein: CASRTGNYNSPLHF; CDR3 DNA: TGTGCCAGCAGGACGGGGAACTATAATTCACCCCTCCACTTT
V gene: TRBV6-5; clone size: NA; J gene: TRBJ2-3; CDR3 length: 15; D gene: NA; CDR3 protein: CASSSLGGFGDTQYF; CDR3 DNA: TGTGCCAGCAGTTCGCTCGGGGGTTTTGGAGATACGCAGTATTTT
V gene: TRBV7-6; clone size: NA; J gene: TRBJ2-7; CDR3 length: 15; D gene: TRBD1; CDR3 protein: CASSLAGTVIYEQYF; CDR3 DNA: TGTGCCAGCAGCTTAGCCGGGACAGTGATTTACGAGCAGTACTTC
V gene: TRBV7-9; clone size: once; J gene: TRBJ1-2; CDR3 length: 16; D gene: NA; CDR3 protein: CASSLGGYEGNYGYTF; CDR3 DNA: TGTGCCAGCAGCTTAGGAGGCTATGAGGGCAACTATGGCTACACCTTC
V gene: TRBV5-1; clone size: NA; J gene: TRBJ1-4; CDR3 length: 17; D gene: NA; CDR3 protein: CASSLDRDHQANEKLFF; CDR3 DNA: TGCGCCAGCAGCTTGGACAGGGATCATCAGGCTAATGAAAAACTGTTTTTT
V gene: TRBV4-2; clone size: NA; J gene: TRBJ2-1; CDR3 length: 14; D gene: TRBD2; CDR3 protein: CASSQDSGTNEQFF; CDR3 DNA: TGTGCCAGCAGCCAAGACAGCGGGACTAATGAGCAGTTCTTC
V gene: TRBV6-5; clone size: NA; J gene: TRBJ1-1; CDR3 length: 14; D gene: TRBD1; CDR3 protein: CASTIDRAETEAFF; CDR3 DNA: TGTGCCAGCACGATAGACAGGGCGGAGACTGAAGCTTTCTTT
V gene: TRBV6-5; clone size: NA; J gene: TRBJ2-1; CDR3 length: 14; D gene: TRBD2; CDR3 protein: CASSYPGLDNEQFF; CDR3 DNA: TGTGCCAGCAGTTACCCGGGACTAGACAATGAGCAGTTCTTC
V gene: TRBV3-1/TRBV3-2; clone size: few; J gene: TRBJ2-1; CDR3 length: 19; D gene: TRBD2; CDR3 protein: CASSPLGGSGRTTYNEQFF; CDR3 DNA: TGTGCCAGCAGTCCCCTCGGAGGTAGCGGGAGAACGACCTACAATGAGCAGTTCTTC
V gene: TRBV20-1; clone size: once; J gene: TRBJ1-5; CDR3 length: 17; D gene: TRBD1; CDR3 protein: CSASTPGQTISNQPQHF; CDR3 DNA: TGCAGTGCTAGTACTCCGGGACAGACCATTAGCAATCAGCCCCAGCATTTT
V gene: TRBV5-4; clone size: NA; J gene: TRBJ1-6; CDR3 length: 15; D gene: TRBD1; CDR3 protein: CASSMDRGYNSPLHF; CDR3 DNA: TGTGCCAGCAGCATGGACAGGGGCTATAATTCACCCCTCCACTTT
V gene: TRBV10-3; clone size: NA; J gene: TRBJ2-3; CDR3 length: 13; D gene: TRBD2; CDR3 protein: CAIGVAGTDTQYF; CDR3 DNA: TGTGCCATCGGGGTAGCGGGGACAGATACGCAGTATTTT
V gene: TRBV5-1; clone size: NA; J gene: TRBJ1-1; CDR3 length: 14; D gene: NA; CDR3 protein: CASSLGPGNTEAFF; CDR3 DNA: TGCGCCAGCAGCTTGGGCCCGGGTAACACTGAAGCTTTCTTT
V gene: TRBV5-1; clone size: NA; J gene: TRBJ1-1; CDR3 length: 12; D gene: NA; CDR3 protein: CASSLEGQVAFF; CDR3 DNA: TGCGCCAGCAGCTTGGAGGGACAAGTAGCTTTCTTT
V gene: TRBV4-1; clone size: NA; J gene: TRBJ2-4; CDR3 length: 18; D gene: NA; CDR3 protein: CASSQESPIGEAKNIQYF; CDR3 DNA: TGCGCCAGCAGCCAAGAAAGCCCCATCGGAGAGGCCAAAAACATTCAGTACTTC